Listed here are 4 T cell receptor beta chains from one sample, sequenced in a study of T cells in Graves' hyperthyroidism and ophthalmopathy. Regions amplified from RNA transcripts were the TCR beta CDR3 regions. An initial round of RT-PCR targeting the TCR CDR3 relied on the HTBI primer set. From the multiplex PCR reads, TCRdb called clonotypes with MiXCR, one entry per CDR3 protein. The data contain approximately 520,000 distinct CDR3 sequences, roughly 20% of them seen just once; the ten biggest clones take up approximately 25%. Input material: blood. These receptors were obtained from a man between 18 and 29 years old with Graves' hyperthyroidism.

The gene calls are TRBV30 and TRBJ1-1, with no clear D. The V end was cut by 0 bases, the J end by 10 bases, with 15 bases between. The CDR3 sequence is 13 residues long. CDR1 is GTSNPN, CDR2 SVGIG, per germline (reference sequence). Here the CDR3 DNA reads TGTGCCTGGAGTGTATTAATCCGGGGAGGAGCTTTCTTT. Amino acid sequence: CAWSVLIRGGAFF.

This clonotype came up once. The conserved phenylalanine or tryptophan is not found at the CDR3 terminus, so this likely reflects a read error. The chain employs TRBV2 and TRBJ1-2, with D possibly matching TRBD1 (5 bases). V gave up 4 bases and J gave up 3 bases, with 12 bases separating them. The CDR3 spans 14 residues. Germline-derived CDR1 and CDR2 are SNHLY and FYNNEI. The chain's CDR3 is CASSGETAYYGYTL. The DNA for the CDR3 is TGTGCCAGCAGTGGGGAGACAGCCTACTATGGCTACACCCTC.

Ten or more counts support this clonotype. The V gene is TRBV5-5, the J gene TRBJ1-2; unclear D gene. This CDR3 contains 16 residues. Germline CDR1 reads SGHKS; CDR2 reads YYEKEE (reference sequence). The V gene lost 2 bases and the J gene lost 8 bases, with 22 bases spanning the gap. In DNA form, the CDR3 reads TGTGCCAGCAGCTTCCGGGTCCGGAACAGCCGGGAAGGCTACACCTTC. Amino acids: CASSFRVRNSREGYTF.

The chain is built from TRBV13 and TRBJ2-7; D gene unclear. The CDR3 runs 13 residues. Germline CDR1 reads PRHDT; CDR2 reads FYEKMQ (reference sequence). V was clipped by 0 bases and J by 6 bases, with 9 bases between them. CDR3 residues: CASSLGRTGEQYF. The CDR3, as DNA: TGTGCCAGCAGCTTAGGCCGTACGGGCGAGCAGTACTTC.